This T cell receptor beta chain comes out of a study of T cells in narcolepsy (dated by TCRdb to between 2017 and 2018). As for the study more broadly: Healthy control donors were enrolled in the study alongside patients who had narcolepsy type 1 or type 2 (NT1, NT2). The study sought autoreactive T cells targeting hypocretin neuron self-antigens (hypocretin, TRIB2) in narcolepsy patients, using TCR Vbeta sequencing to track clonotypes in blood and CSF.

The library was made by the immunoSEQ multiplex PCR assay. TCRdb's version of the immuneACCESS table is confined to in-frame rearrangements and falls short of the full clone set. An unresolved V gene accounts for under half of the shortfall where checked; the remainder is of unknown origin. The sample table lists some 15,000 clones, roughly 72% of them with a count of one. Jointly, the top ten make up 14% of the sample. Results and caveats for the whole study, not just this receptor: According to the report, autoreactive clonotypes were detected serially in the blood of the same patients and of different patients, but not in healthy controls. In plots comparing CSF and blood CD4+ T cell clonotypes from the same patient, HCRT-specific and TRIB2-specific autoreactive clonotypes were highlighted.

For TCR Vbeta sequencing and comparison with CSF CD8+ T cells, memory CD8+ T cells were sorted ex vivo from patient blood. Concerning this clone: The clone's antigen remains unknown. No qualities accompany the bases; no much larger clone lies one base away.

V is shortened by 1 base, J by 4 bases, and the region joining them spans 10 bases. Sequences SNHLY (CDR1) and FYNNEI (CDR2) are obtained from the germline V gene. Inclusive of the bounding cysteine and phenylalanine, the CDR3 is 14 residues long. CDR3 DNA only is kept here, 42 bases in frame from base 1. Sequencing was performed on CD45RA- memory CD8+ T cells from PBMCs. Sample cell subset or site, as interpreted from the label and publication: memory T cells sorted ex vivo from peripheral blood. The V and J genes are TRBV2 and TRBJ1-1; D gene: possibly TRBD1, on 6 matching bases. The TCR originated in a human donor with narcolepsy. The DNA is as follows: TGTGCCAGCAGTGAAGGGCAGGGGTTCACTGAAGCTTTCTTT. This sequence encodes CASSEGQGFTEAFF.